This T cell receptor (beta chain) originates from a study of T cell repertoires in cytomegalovirus infection. About the study: Matching HLA type, along with CMV infection, was indicated by public TCR beta signatures. General observations from the study: The ex vivo response was dominated by HLA-C-restricted CMV-specific TCR beta clonotypes. Pooled public TCR beta family frequency picked out CMV carriers with the relevant HLA.

TCRdb reprocessed the reads with MiXCR, giving one entry per CDR3 protein. The table lists a few hundred thousand distinct CDR3 sequences, approximately 26% of them singletons. Germline assignment: CDR1 KGHDR and CDR2 SFDVKD. Trimming removed 4 bases from V and 12 bases from J; junction bases left unmatched: 5. The CDR3 has 13 amino acids. For this clonotype: Its antigen is not known.

This sequence originates from a human donor in good health (CMV status not recorded). Some clones in this sample may be carry-over from other donors' samples. This chain uses TRBV24-1 with TRBJ2-1, with 10 bases lining up with TRBD1. Sequencing used PBMCs. The CDR3 protein is CATSELTGGGQFF. As DNA, the CDR3 is TGTGCCACCAGTGAACTGACAGGGGGCGGGCAGTTCTTC.